These 25 T cell receptor beta chains came from one sample sequenced in a study of CD8+CD57+ T cells in acquired aplastic anemia listed by TCRdb under 2018. Sequencing instrument: Illumina HiSeq 2000. Profiling of TCR beta VDJ combinations and CDR3 sequences used genomic DNA as the template. Using fastp at Q25 and MiXCR, TCRdb reprocessed the public reads and kept productive beta chains. When rows share a CDR3 protein, they turn into one entry using the most common DNA and genes. The sample records about 180,000 distinct CDR3 sequences, about 47% of which are singletons. The ten largest clones take up approximately 2.9% of the sample. The sequencing sample was made of sorted CD4+, CD8+, or CD8+CD57+ T cells (not recorded which) from PBMCs. The receptors derive from a human donor in good health.

This clonotype was observed at least ten times. The chain recombines TRBV6-1 with TRBJ2-7, with D hard to call. V lost 3 bases and J 3 bases, leaving 12 bases between the germline ends. This CDR3 contains 14 residues. The germline V gene has CDR1 MNHNS and CDR2 SASEGT. The CDR3 here is CASSDRAGFYEQYF. As DNA, the CDR3 is TGTGCCAGCAGTGACCGAGCCGGGTTCTACGAGCAGTACTTC.

The V gene is TRBV20-1, the J gene TRBJ2-7; TRBD1 matches at 7 bases. Germline-derived CDR1 and CDR2 are DFQATT and SNEGSKA (reference sequence). The CDR3 runs to 13 residues. The ends lost 6 bases at V and 1 base at J; junction bases unmatched: 6. In DNA, the CDR3 is TGCAGTGCCGCCGGGACAGCTTCCTACGAGCAGTACTTC. The encoded protein is CSAAGTASYEQYF.

This clonotype was detected ten times or more. The V call is TRBV7-2, the J call TRBJ2-7; weak D call: TRBD2 (5 bases). V dropped 0 bases and J dropped 2 bases, with 8 bases sitting between them. This CDR3 is 14 amino acids long. From germline, CDR1 is SGHTA and CDR2 FQGNSA. The CDR3 is CASSLAGAAYEQYF. Here the CDR3 DNA reads TGTGCCAGCAGCTTAGCGGGAGCAGCCTACGAGCAGTACTTC.

This clonotype was counted only a few times. A read error may explain this, as a much larger clone is one base away. This rearrangement joins TRBV7-9 to TRBJ2-5; 8 bases match TRBD1. The CDR3 has 16 amino acids. The germline V gene encodes CDR1 SEHNR and CDR2 FQNEAQ (reference sequence). The CDR3 nucleotides read TGTGCCAGCAGCTCCCGGGACAGGAGCCTACAAGGGACCCAGTACTTC. Its protein is CASSSRDRSLQGTQYF.

This clonotype came up a few times. This CDR3 fails to terminate in the conserved phenylalanine or tryptophan, so it likely reflects a read error. The chain couples TRBV7-9 to TRBJ2-7; 8 bases match TRBD1. The CDR3 has 13 residues. J lost 7 bases, V lost 5 bases, and 7 bases had no gene match. Germline V lookup: CDR1 SEHNR, CDR2 FQNEAQ (reference sequence). The CDR3 bases are TGTGCCAGCAGCCAGGGGGCGCGGGGAGAGCAGTACCTC. It yields the protein CASSQGARGEQYL.

This clonotype came up a few times. The chain uses TRBV5-4 and TRBJ1-2; D is ambiguous. V was trimmed by 1 base and J by 3 bases, leaving 4 bases between them. CDR1 is SGHNT, CDR2 YYREEE, per germline (reference sequence). This CDR3 comprises 12 residues. CDR3 sequence reads: CASSLRDYGYTF. CDR3 nucleotides: TGTGCCAGCAGCTTGAGAGACTATGGCTACACCTTC. The variable domain in full, with the rest retrieved from reference TRBV5-4 and TRBJ1-2, is ETGVTQSPTHLIKTRGQQVTLRCSSQSGHNTVSWYQQALGQGPQFIFQYYREEENGRGNFPPRFSGLQFPNYSSELNVNALELDDSALYLCASSLRDYGYTFGSGTRLTVV.

The genes are TRBV9 and TRBJ2-7, with a tentative D call TRBD2 (6 bases). The CDR3 loop spans 14 amino acids. The V gene's germline CDR1 is SGDLS and CDR2 YYNGEE. V was cut by 0 bases and J by 2 bases, with 9 bases left in between. The CDR3 region is CASSVGGETYEQYF. The CDR3 nucleotides are TGTGCCAGCAGCGTAGGGGGGGAAACCTACGAGCAGTACTTC.

Remarks on this clonotype: No conserved phenylalanine or tryptophan is present at the end of the CDR3, so a read error is the likely explanation. This chain connects TRBV15 to TRBJ2-7; D assignment may be TRBD1 or TRBD2 (5 bases each). Trimming took 1 base from V and 3 from J, leaving 19 bases between them. The CDR3 spans 17 residues. Germline CDR1 reads LNHNV; CDR2 reads YYDKDF (reference sequence). The CDR3 DNA reads as TGTGCCACCAGCAGAGGTGGGACGCTTCCCACCTTCTACGAGCAGTACCTC. Translated, it gives CATSRGGTLPTFYEQYL.

The rearrangement joins TRBV2 to TRBJ2-5; the match to TRBD1 covers 7 bases. The CDR3 consists of 13 residues. Germline-derived CDR1 and CDR2 are SNHLY and FYNNEI. Trimming cost V 11 bases and J 2 bases; bases outside gene matches: 8. The CDR3 sequence is CACQQGWQETQYF. The CDR3 bases are TGTGCCTGCCAACAGGGGTGGCAAGAGACCCAGTACTTC. The complete variable domain, with remaining parts taken from reference TRBV2 and TRBJ2-5, reads EPEVTQTPSHQVTQMGQEVILRCVPISNHLYFYWYRQILGQKVEFLVSFYNNEISEKSEIFDDQFSVERPDGSNFTLKIRSTKLEDSAMYFCACQQGWQETQYFGPGTRLLVL.

The chain recombines TRBV29-1 with TRBJ1-2; D gene unclear. Trimming removed 2 bases from V and 3 bases from J, with 7 bases in between. The CDR3 has 12 residues. Per germline, CDR1 SQVTM and CDR2 ANQGSEA. This CDR3 reads CSVEWGDYGYTF. CDR3 nucleotides: TGCAGCGTTGAATGGGGAGACTATGGCTACACCTTC.

In this sample, this clonotype turned up once. The chain carries TRBV25-1 and TRBJ1-5; D is perhaps TRBD1 (5 bases). The ends were cut back, 5 bases at V and 0 bases at J, with 20 bases in the middle. The CDR3 runs 18 residues. Germline-derived CDR1 and CDR2 are MGHDK and SYGVNS. This CDR3 reads CASSPVQDKLYSNQPQHF. The CDR3 DNA is TGTGCCAGCAGTCCCGTACAGGATAAACTATATAGCAATCAGCCCCAGCATTTT.

Details on this clonotype: Given a much more abundant clone one base away, this may be a read error. The chain couples TRBV5-4 to TRBJ2-1, with 8 bases lining up with TRBD2. Losses at the gene ends were 0 bases for V and 9 bases for J; bases not matched to a gene: 8. Germline V gene sequence: CDR1 SGHNT, CDR2 YYREEE (reference sequence). CDR3 length: 15 residues. The CDR3: CASSLVSGARSEQFF. The CDR3 nucleotides read TGTGCCAGCAGCTTGGTTAGCGGGGCGAGGAGTGAGCAGTTCTTC.

The chain is built from TRBV7-9 and TRBJ2-7; 9 bases agree with TRBD2. Germline trimming cut 5 bases from V and 5 bases from J; bases unmatched to any gene: 10. The CDR3 sequence is 15 residues long. Per the germline V gene, CDR1 is SEHNR and CDR2 is FQNEAQ (reference sequence). The CDR3 protein is CASSPPGTSRHEQYF. In DNA, the CDR3 is TGTGCCAGCAGCCCCCCCGGGACTAGCAGGCACGAGCAGTACTTC.

The genes are TRBV20-1 and TRBJ1-2, with D unclear. Trimming took off 1 base at V and 5 bases at J, with 11 bases between the two ends. CDR1 DFQATT and CDR2 SNEGSKA come from the germline V gene (reference sequence). This CDR3 is built from 13 residues. CDR3 region: CSARVALVYGYTF. CDR3 in DNA: TGCAGTGCTAGAGTGGCACTCGTTTATGGCTACACCTTC.

This clonotype was counted at least ten times. V is TRBV24-1 and J is TRBJ2-1, with D possibly TRBD2 on 5 matching bases. CDR3 length equals 13 residues. Germline CDR1 reads KGHDR; CDR2 reads SFDVKD. The V end was cut by 3 bases, the J end by 7 bases, with 9 bases between. CDR3 coding DNA: TGTGCCACCAGTGATGGAGGTGGGAATGAGCAGTTCTTC. Its protein is CATSDGGGNEQFF.

The sample holds one count of this clonotype. A single base separates this from a much larger clone, so it may be a read error. The chain combines TRBV5-5 with TRBJ2-7, with TRBD1 matching over 7 bases. V was pared by 3 bases and J by 11 bases, with 11 bases of the junction left unmatched. Per the germline V gene, CDR1 is SGHKS and CDR2 is YYEKEE (reference sequence). The CDR3 has 13 amino acids. CDR3 region: CASSSGTARLEYF. CDR3 nucleotides: TGTGCCAGCAGCTCAGGGACAGCCCGTTTAGAGTACTTC.

There are many counts of this clonotype. V is TRBV5-5 and J is TRBJ2-7, with 7 bases identical to TRBD1. The CDR3 loop spans 13 amino acids. The V and J ends lost 7 bases and 5 bases, in that order; junction bases with no gene match: 9. Germline V gene sequence: CDR1 SGHKS, CDR2 YYEKEE (reference sequence). Written as DNA, the CDR3 is TGTGCCAGCTGGAGGACAGGAGGCGACGAGCAGTACTTC. Protein product: CASWRTGGDEQYF.

This clonotype was seen many times. This chain connects TRBV4-2 to TRBJ2-1; 14 bases are shared with TRBD2. With V trimmed by 4 bases and J by 0 bases, 5 bases remained unmatched. CDR1 and CDR2 (germline): LGHNA, YNFKEQ. The CDR3 consists of 18 residues. This chain's CDR3 is CASSLGTSGGSSYNEQFF. The DNA for the CDR3 is TGTGCCAGCAGCCTAGGGACTAGCGGGGGTAGCTCCTACAATGAGCAGTTCTTC.

Regarding this clonotype: One end of the junction fails to match germline, which may point to a read error. The chain couples TRBV10-1 to TRBJ2-1; perhaps TRBD2 as D (6 bases). The germline gives CDR1 WNHNN, CDR2 SYGVQD (reference sequence). This CDR3 has 13 residues. This CDR3 is CASREGTYSEQFF. The CDR3 coding sequence is TGCGCCAGCAGGGAGGGAACTTACAGTGAGCAGTTCTTC.

This clonotype was observed a single time. The CDR3 sequence is CASGLLGETQYF. For the CDR3, the DNA is TGTGCCAGTGGACTCCTCGGAGAGACCCAGTACTTC. The genes are TRBV6-5 and TRBJ2-5; D is possibly TRBD2 (5 bases). Trimming removed 9 bases at V and 4 bases at J, with 12 bases between. The CDR3 runs to 12 residues. Germline CDR1 and CDR2: MNHEY and SVGAGI.

The J gene is TRBJ2-5, the V gene TRBV10-2; D uncertain. Germline V gene sequence: CDR1 WSHSY, CDR2 SAAADI. The CDR3 length is 14 residues. Trimming left V 0 bases short and J 5 bases short, with 10 bases between. The CDR3 here is CASSESGGTETQYF. The CDR3, as DNA: TGCGCCAGCAGTGAGTCGGGCGGAACGGAGACCCAGTACTTC.

On this clonotype itself: This clone may be a read error of a much larger clone one base away. The V gene is TRBV4-1, the J gene TRBJ2-3, with 7 bases fitting TRBD1. Germline CDR1 is MGHRA and CDR2 is YSYEKL. There are 15 residues in the CDR3. The CDR3, as DNA: TGCGCCAGCAGACAAGGGGGCGGATACACAGATACGCAGTATTTT. It codes for CASRQGGGYTDTQYF.

Turning to this clonotype: This could be a read error, since a much larger clone is one nucleotide away. The chain recombines TRBV12-5 with TRBJ2-5; D not certain. Per the germline V gene, CDR1 is LGHNT and CDR2 is FRNRAP. This CDR3 spans 15 amino acids. The CDR3 sequence: CASGSGLMEQEAQYF. The CDR3 nucleotides are TGTGCTAGTGGTTCAGGTTTAATGGAGCAAGAGGCCCAGTACTTC.

The genes are TRBV24-1 and TRBJ2-2; D is undetermined. The CDR3 runs to 14 residues. The germline V gene has CDR1 KGHDR and CDR2 SFDVKD. Trimming pared 3 bases from V and 7 bases from J, leaving 11 bases between. As DNA, the CDR3 is TGTGCCACCAGTGATCCGGCCCTAAACGGGGAGCTGTTTTTT. It is translated as CATSDPALNGELFF.

The chain recombines TRBV2 with TRBJ1-5, with D possibly being TRBD1 (5 bases). V lost 3 bases to trimming and J lost 4 bases, with 10 bases between them. In germline, CDR1 is SNHLY, CDR2 FYNNEI. The CDR3 has 14 residues. CDR3 amino acids: CASSDGARNQPQHF. The CDR3 nucleotides read TGTGCCAGCAGTGACGGGGCACGTAATCAGCCCCAGCATTTT.